These 14 T cell receptor beta chains share one sample of origin, sequenced in a study of cytomegalovirus exposure and HLA in healthy donors. Primers for the PCR totalled 60 Vbeta and 13 Jbeta. Libraries were prepared by immunoSEQ multiplex PCR; TCRdb keeps only in-frame clonotypes and omits some of them. The sample has 200,000 or so clones, and its top ten clones hold over 0.95%. Sequences were obtained from PBMCs. These receptors were obtained from a girl aged 2-10 years in good health and CMV-seropositive.

The chain carries TRBV6-6 and TRBJ2-2; the D gene is possibly TRBD1 (6 bases). Trimming shortened V by 8 bases and J by 7 bases, and 20 bases separated the two germline ends. Germline CDR1 MNHNY, CDR2 SVGAGI (reference sequence). The length of the CDR3 is 15 residues. The CDR3 loop is CASGTNDRPGGELFF. The CDR3 DNA follows: TGTGCCAGCGGGACAAATGACAGGCCCGGCGGGGAGCTGTTTTTT.

This chain uses TRBV15 with TRBJ1-2; 9 nucleotides align to TRBD1. The CDR3 runs 16 residues. Trimming at V came to 0 bases and at J to 4 bases, leaving 6 bases not matched to a gene. The germline CDR1 and CDR2 sequences are LNHNV and YYDKDF (reference sequence). CDR3 in amino acids: CATSRDRTGGSYGYTF. In DNA, the CDR3 is TGTGCCACCAGCAGAGATAGAACAGGGGGCAGCTATGGCTACACCTTC. The variable domain in full, with the rest retrieved from reference TRBV15 and TRBJ1-2, is DAMVIQNPRYQVTQFGKPVTLSCSQTLNHNVMYWYQQKSSQAPKLLFHYYDKDFNNEADTPDNFQSRRPNTSFCFLDIRSPGLGDTAMYLCATSRDRTGGSYGYTFGSGTRLTVV.

The genes are TRBV28 and TRBJ1-4; 8 bases fit TRBD1. The germline V gene has CDR1 MDHEN and CDR2 SYDVKM. V shed 2 bases, J shed 3 bases, and the junction held 2 bases outside the gene matches. The CDR3 is 15 residues long. The CDR3 region has the DNA TGTGCCAGCAGTTTACTACAGGGGGCTAATGAAAAACTGTTTTTT. This translates into CASSLLQGANEKLFF.

The rearrangement uses TRBV4-2 and TRBJ2-5, with TRBD2 matching 9 bases. The CDR3 sequence is 16 residues long. CDR1 LGHNA and CDR2 YNFKEQ come from the germline V gene. V was pared by 0 bases and J by 1 base, with 3 bases of the junction left unmatched. This chain's CDR3 is CASSQEAGGIQETQYF. In DNA, the CDR3 is TGTGCCAGCAGCCAAGAGGCGGGAGGGATCCAAGAGACCCAGTACTTC.

V is TRBV5-1 and J is TRBJ1-5; D is unresolved. In germline, CDR1 is SGHRS, CDR2 YFSETQ. This CDR3 region has 13 residues. V dropped 4 bases and J dropped 4 bases, with 9 bases sitting between them. CDR3 sequence reads: CASSPQPNQPQHF. CDR3 sequence (DNA): TGCGCCAGCAGCCCACAGCCAAATCAGCCCCAGCATTTT.

The chain uses TRBV5-5 and TRBJ1-1, with D perhaps TRBD1 (5 bases). Trimming pared 3 bases from V and 3 bases from J, leaving 6 bases between. This CDR3 has 12 amino acids. CDR1 and CDR2 from the germline V gene are SGHKS and YYEKEE (reference sequence). The CDR3 DNA reads TGTGCCAGCAGCTGGGGGGACACTGAAGCTTTCTTT. Encoded protein: CASSWGDTEAFF. Variable domain in full (rest from reference TRBV5-5 and TRBJ1-1): DAGVTQSPTHLIKTRGQQVTLRCSPISGHKSVSWYQQVLGQGPQFIFQYYEKEERGRGNFPDRFSARQFPNYSSELNVNALLLGDSALYLCASSWGDTEAFFGQGTRLTVV.

This rearrangement joins TRBV19 to TRBJ2-5; 8 bases align to TRBD2. Germline V CDR1 and CDR2: LNHDA, SQIVND (reference sequence). There are 16 residues in the CDR3. With V trimmed by 2 bases and J by 3 bases, 8 bases remained unmatched. The CDR3 loop is CASSIRSGRREETQYF. As DNA, the CDR3 is TGTGCCAGTAGTATAAGGAGCGGGAGAAGGGAAGAGACCCAGTACTTC.

The rearrangement uses TRBV18 and TRBJ1-4; tentative D call: TRBD1 (5 bases). Germline V gene data show CDR1 as KGHSH and CDR2 as LQKENI. Trimming took off 1 base at V and 4 bases at J, with 10 bases between the two ends. This CDR3 region has 15 residues. The CDR3 loop reads CASSPRQTRNEKLFF. The CDR3 DNA reads TGTGCCAGCTCACCACGACAGACTCGTAATGAAAAACTGTTTTTT.

The gene calls are TRBV30 and TRBJ2-7; a possible D gene is TRBD1 (5 bases). The CDR3 has 13 amino acids. With 4 bases removed from V and 7 bases from J, the gap between germline ends came to 17 bases. The germline V gene encodes CDR1 GTSNPN and CDR2 SVGIG (reference sequence). The CDR3 here is CAWNGHRNGEQYF. In DNA form, the CDR3 reads TGTGCCTGGAACGGACACAGGAACGGGGAGCAGTACTTC.

This sequence joins TRBV28 and TRBJ1-1; 7 bases are shared with TRBD1. The CDR3 spans 14 residues. The J segment lost 6 bases and the V segment lost 4 bases, leaving 8 bases of the junction unmatched. The germline CDR1 and CDR2 sequences are MDHEN and SYDVKM. The CDR3: CASSSPGGTPEAFF. CDR3 DNA: TGTGCCAGCAGTTCCCCAGGGGGGACCCCTGAAGCTTTCTTT.

The gene calls are TRBV30 and TRBJ2-5, with 7 bases identical to TRBD1. CDR3 length equals 15 residues. From germline, CDR1 is GTSNPN and CDR2 SVGIG (reference sequence). The V and J ends lost 1 base and 4 bases, in that order; junction bases with no gene match: 9. CDR3 bases: TGTGCCTGGAGTGGATCCGGGACAGCGAGAGAGACCCAGTACTTC. Amino acids: CAWSGSGTARETQYF.

The rearrangement uses TRBV27 and TRBJ2-7; 10 bases are shared with TRBD2. Trimming removed 2 bases from V and 6 bases from J; junction bases left unmatched: 13. CDR3 size: 17 residues. CDR1 and CDR2 from the germline V gene are MNHEY and SMNVEV (reference sequence). CDR3: CASSLNPIGLAEPEQYF. The CDR3 nucleotides read TGTGCCAGCAGTTTAAACCCTATCGGACTAGCGGAGCCCGAGCAGTACTTC.

The genes are TRBV19 and TRBJ2-5; D not certain. V was cut by 3 bases and J by 4 bases, with 3 bases left in between. Looked up from germline, CDR1 is LNHDA and CDR2 is SQIVND (reference sequence). CDR3 length: 11 residues. CDR3 bases: TGTGCCAGTAGTATCAGAGAGACCCAGTACTTC. Residues: CASSIRETQYF.

The CDR3 DNA reads as TGTGCCAGCAAGAACTCCCCCGAGTCCACCGGGGAGCTGTTTTTT. As protein: CASKNSPESTGELFF. The rearrangement links TRBV11-2 to TRBJ2-2; D remains unclear. The CDR3 sequence is 15 residues long. Between the trimmed V and J ends, which lost 7 bases and 4 bases, there was a span of 16 bases. From germline, CDR1 is SGHAT and CDR2 FQNNGV. The full variable domain, its missing parts supplied by reference TRBV11-2 and TRBJ2-2, is EAGVAQSPRYKIIEKRQSVAFWCNPISGHATLYWYQQILGQGPKLLIQFQNNGVVDDSQLPKDRFSAERLKGVDSTLKIQPAKLEDSAVYLCASKNSPESTGELFFGEGSRLTVL.